This T cell receptor (beta chain) appears in the sequencing data of a study of T cells in women clearing cervical HPV infection. Study summary: Control women cleared a single incident HPV16 infection within 12 months. Controls gave blood once infection was undetectable; cases at lesion identification.

Notes on this clone: As yet, its antigen is unknown. The CDR3 end lies 3 residues beyond the end of the read and is filled in from the germline J gene.

TCRdb's table, derived via immunoSEQ multiplex PCR, lists solely in-frame clones and lacks some. Its listing shows about 41,000 clones. The study's findings and limits: Cases and controls were distinguished at AUC 0.83 by richness and V genes.

Cervical HPV DNA detected by MY09/MY11 PCR, typed by dot-blot. CDR3 length: 14 residues. Germline V gives CDR1 SEHNR, CDR2 FQNEAQ (reference sequence). The ends lost 2 bases at V and 6 bases at J; junction bases unmatched: 6. The TCR originated in a woman aged 18-70 years with a cervical HPV16 infection that either progressed to CIN3+ or cleared (not recorded which). The chain uses TRBV7-9 and TRBJ1-1, with 7 bases identical to TRBD1. Material for sequencing was blood buffy coat. The CDR3 region is CASSLQGGGSEAFF. Incomplete CDR3 DNA: TGTGCCAGCAGCTTACAGGGGGGTGGGTCTGAA.